This is a list of T cell receptor beta chains from one sample in a study of CD8 T cells in ankylosing spondylitis. A single record per CDR3 protein comes from TCRdb applying MiXCR to the 5' RACE reads. The sample contains about 440,000 distinct CDR3 sequences, roughly 18% of which appear only once. The sample was blood, either unsorted or a sorted T cell fraction (not recorded which). The origin of the receptors is a male donor with ankylosing spondylitis. Each CDR3 is given with its conserved first and last residue. Fields, in order: J gene, D gene, V gene, clone size, CDR3 protein, CDR3 DNA. D genes are given only for firm matches. Size is stated for part of the rows, as once, few or many counts, or as a class when the clone is expanded.

>TRBJ2-3|TRBD2|TRBV9|.
CASSVEAGGLADTQYF
TGTGCCAGCAGCGTAGAGGCGGGGGGGCTCGCAGATACGCAGTATTTT
>TRBJ2-3|TRBD2|TRBV20-1|many
CSARTSGTDTQYF
TGCAGTGCTAGGACTAGCGGCACAGATACGCAGTATTTT
>TRBJ1-2|TRBD1|TRBV12-3/TRBV12-4|.
CASTFVGTAYGYTF
TGTGCCAGCACTTTCGTTGGGACAGCCTATGGCTACACCTTC
>TRBJ2-5|TRBD1|TRBV24-1|.
CATSDPRTGRETQYF
TGTGCCACCAGTGATCCCCGGACAGGGCGGGAGACCCAGTACTTC
>TRBJ1-5|TRBD1|TRBV10-3|many
CAISGGTGGGQPQHF
TGTGCCATCAGTGGCGGGACAGGGGGGGGTCAGCCCCAGCATTTT
>TRBJ2-7|TRBD2|TRBV12-3/TRBV12-4|few
CASSRAGGSSYEQYF
TGTGCCAGCAGTCGGGCGGGGGGAAGCTCCTACGAGCAGTACTTC
>TRBJ1-5|TRBD1|TRBV5-1|.
CASSATGPQPQHF
TGCGCCAGCAGCGCGACAGGGCCTCAGCCCCAGCATTTT
>TRBJ1-5|.|TRBV27|few
CASSLGGLGAQHF
TGTGCCAGCAGTTTAGGCGGTTTGGGAGCCCAGCATTTT
>TRBJ1-4|.|TRBV11-1|.
CASSSPALRQVLNEKLFF
TGTGCCAGCAGCTCCCCCGCCCTCCGACAGGTCCTTAATGAAAAACTGTTTTTT
>TRBJ1-3|.|TRBV20-1|few
CSAHRRVLSGNTIYF
TGCAGTGCGCACCGCAGGGTGCTCTCTGGAAACACCATATATTTT
>TRBJ1-1|TRBD1|TRBV12-3/TRBV12-4|few
CASSPLGQAGEGTEAFF
TGTGCCAGCAGCCCTCTAGGACAGGCCGGGGAGGGCACTGAAGCTTTCTTT
>TRBJ1-4|.|TRBV7-2|few
CASSPAPGNEKLFF
TGTGCCAGCAGCCCCGCTCCGGGTAATGAAAAACTGTTTTTT
>TRBJ1-5|TRBD1|TRBV20-1|.
CSARDRSQGRRTGGVQPQHF
TGCAGTGCTAGAGATCGGAGTCAGGGGCGTCGGACAGGGGGTGTTCAGCCCCAGCATTTT
>TRBJ2-1|TRBD2|TRBV7-9|.
CASSSGRAWNEQFF
TGTGCCAGCAGTAGCGGGAGGGCCTGGAATGAGCAGTTCTTC
>TRBJ2-1|TRBD2|TRBV9|.
CASSRLMIEREWGYNEQFF
TGTGCCAGCAGCCGTCTCATGATAGAGCGGGAGTGGGGCTACAATGAGCAGTTCTTC
>TRBJ2-5|.|TRBV4-2|.
CASSQDPGYGETQYF
TGTGCCAGCAGCCAAGACCCAGGGTACGGCGAGACCCAGTACTTC
>TRBJ2-1|.|TRBV30|.
CAWSKGRPDPEQFF
TGTGCCTGGAGTAAGGGTAGACCAGATCCTGAGCAGTTCTTC
>TRBJ2-3|.|TRBV20-1|few
CSARGGRPTDTQYF
TGCAGTGCTAGAGGGGGGAGACCCACAGATACGCAGTATTTT
>TRBJ2-1|.|TRBV12-3/TRBV12-4|many
CASSLGLEQFF
TGTGCCAGCAGTTTAGGACTGGAGCAGTTCTTC
>TRBJ2-2|.|TRBV6-2/TRBV6-3|.
CASTDPGNTGELFF
TGTGCCAGCACTGACCCGGGGAACACCGGGGAGCTGTTTTTT
>TRBJ2-7|.|TRBV12-3/TRBV12-4|.
CASSTRQNYEQYF
TGTGCCAGCAGTACCAGACAGAACTACGAGCAGTACTTC
>TRBJ2-1|TRBD1|TRBV7-3|.
CASSFGTGVANEQFF
TGTGCCAGCAGCTTCGGGACAGGGGTGGCCAATGAGCAGTTCTTC
>TRBJ1-3|.|TRBV5-1|few
CASSPGRTTSGNTIYF
TGCGCCAGCAGCCCCGGACGGACCACCTCTGGAAACACCATATATTTT
>TRBJ2-1|.|TRBV4-1|.
CASSQLGRGGNEQFF
TGCGCCAGCAGCCAACTGGGGAGGGGGGGCAATGAGCAGTTCTTC
>TRBJ2-3|TRBD2|TRBV4-2|few
CASSQSTTAGGGDTQYF
TGTGCCAGCAGCCAATCGACAACAGCGGGGGGAGGAGATACGCAGTATTTT
>TRBJ2-1|.|TRBV12-3/TRBV12-4|many
CASSSQSSYNEQFF
TGTGCCAGCAGTTCCCAATCCAGCTACAATGAGCAGTTCTTC
>TRBJ2-7|.|TRBV5-1|.
CASSLVVQGEQYF
TGCGCCAGCAGCTTGGTGGTGCAGGGCGAGCAGTACTTC
>TRBJ2-1|TRBD1|TRBV15|.
CATSRDRGPNEQFF
TGTGCCACCAGCAGAGACAGGGGGCCGAATGAGCAGTTCTTC
>TRBJ2-7|TRBD2|TRBV7-9|.
CASSGRAEQYF
TGTGCCAGCAGCGGGAGGGCCGAGCAGTACTTC
>TRBJ1-1|.|TRBV5-1|.
CASSKHQDTEAFF
TGCGCCAGCAGCAAACATCAAGACACTGAAGCTTTCTTT
>TRBJ1-2|.|TRBV5-5|.
CASSLAGGHRGYTF
TGTGCCAGCAGCTTGGCCGGGGGGCATCGTGGCTACACCTTC
>TRBJ2-5|TRBD1|TRBV12-3/TRBV12-4|.
CASSPDRAHQETQYF
TGTGCCAGCAGTCCAGACAGGGCCCACCAAGAGACCCAGTACTTC
>TRBJ2-1|.|TRBV7-3|few
CASSLNWDGIYNEQFF
TGTGCCAGCAGCTTAAACTGGGACGGTATCTACAATGAGCAGTTCTTC
>TRBJ1-1|.|TRBV10-3|many
CAISDFPSWGPQSFNTEAFF
TGTGCCATCAGTGATTTCCCTTCGTGGGGGCCCCAGTCTTTTAACACTGAAGCTTTCTTT
>TRBJ1-2|TRBD1|TRBV4-1|few
CASSQVETGTGVYGYTF
TGCGCCAGCAGCCAAGTGGAGACCGGGACAGGGGTGTATGGCTACACCTTC
>TRBJ2-1|TRBD2|TRBV19|.
CASRTLGTSGGEQFF
TGTGCCAGTCGAACCCTTGGGACTAGCGGGGGTGAGCAGTTCTTC